This T cell receptor (beta chain) emerged from a study of blood T cell repertoires in COVID-19. Germline assignment: CDR1 SGHTA and CDR2 FQGNSA. The J segment lost 5 bases and the V segment lost 1 base, leaving 6 bases of the junction unmatched. CDR3 length: 16 residues. Data came from immunoSEQ multiplex PCR; TCRdb stores just in-frame clones and leaves some out. The table includes around 250,000 clones, approximately 85% detected once. Sequencing was performed on PBMCs or T cells enriched from blood (not recorded which). This sequence joins TRBV7-2 and TRBJ1-2; 11 positions agree with TRBD1. This sequence originates from a woman between 50 and 59 years old who had recovered from COVID-19. Here the CDR3 DNA reads TGTGCCAGCAGCTTAGGGGGACAGGGGGGTTCGTATGGCTACACCTTC. Translating gives CASSLGGQGGSYGYTF. Full variable domain (missing parts from reference TRBV7-2 and TRBJ1-2): GAGVSQSPSNKVTEKGKDVELRCDPISGHTALYWYRQSLGQGLEFLIYFQGNSAPDKSGLPSDRFSAERTGGSVSTLTIQRTQQEDSAVYLCASSLGGQGGSYGYTFGSGTRLTVV.